This record covers a single T cell receptor beta chain. Its target is unknown. The sample originates from a study of T cell responses to AZD1222 COVID-19 vaccine. Study-wide findings and caveats: When two AZD1222 doses had been given, Spike-specific TCR breadth and depth rose. Most donors were white British and more were female, and clonal diversity was possibly underestimated. Repertoire sampling happened only post peak T cell response. Among those given AZD1222, only five or six were seropositive at baseline.

The CDR3 has 18 residues. Looked up from germline, CDR1 is PRHDT and CDR2 is FYEKMQ (reference sequence). Unmatched junction bases numbered 16, after V lost 6 bases and J lost 2 bases. Sequencing used immunoSEQ multiplex PCR; TCRdb keeps in-frame clones, though not all of them. The table includes about 110,000 clones, roughly 87% detected once. This sequence originates from an adult in good health. The rearrangement links TRBV13 to TRBJ2-7; TRBD2 agrees at 10 bases. This sample comprised peripheral blood, obtained on day 0 of AZD1222 vaccination. CDR3 sequence (DNA): TGTGCCAGCAGTACCGGGGGAGCGGGGGGGCGGTTCGCCTACGAGCAGTACTTC. It codes for CASSTGGAGGRFAYEQYF.